One sample yielded the 22 T cell receptor beta chains listed below, sequenced in a study of T-cell reconstitution after alpha-beta-depleted transplantation in children. Library preparation (for TCRbeta) was performed with unique molecular identifiers. TCRdb reanalysed the PCR reads using MiXCR and keeps one entry per CDR3 protein. The sample contains a few hundred thousand distinct CDR3 sequences, around 13% of which appear only once. Source: PBMCs from the stem cell graft donor, taken from the stem cell graft. These receptors were obtained from a human donor who donated a stem cell graft to a child with combined immunodeficiency.

This clonotype has a handful of counts. The gene calls are TRBV5-1 and TRBJ2-2, with a weak D call TRBD2 (6 bases). The V end was cut by 1 base, the J end by 8 bases, with 15 bases between. CDR1 is SGHRS and CDR2 is YFSETQ in the germline V gene. The CDR3 sequence is 15 residues long. CDR3: CASSLFGGREGELFF. The CDR3 region has the DNA TGCGCCAGCAGCTTGTTCGGGGGTCGGGAAGGGGAGCTGTTTTTT.

V gene TRBV12-3 or TRBV12-4 combines with J gene TRBJ2-3; D is perhaps TRBD1 (6 bases). V shed 7 bases and J shed 1 base, with 15 bases lying between them. This CDR3 comprises 15 residues. Written as DNA, the CDR3 is TGTGCCAGCAACCACAGGGAAAGGGGCACAGATACGCAGTATTTT. Its protein product is CASNHRERGTDTQYF.

The chain recombines TRBV18 with TRBJ1-4; TRBD1 agrees at 9 bases. Unmatched junction bases numbered 6, after V lost 1 base and J lost 6 bases. CDR1 is KGHSH, CDR2 LQKENI, per germline. This CDR3 has 16 amino acids. CDR3 loop: CASSPLPDRGDEKLFF. The CDR3 coding sequence is TGTGCCAGCTCACCACTTCCCGACAGGGGGGATGAAAAACTGTTTTTT.

The table lists this clonotype with a few counts. This chain joins TRBV4-3 and TRBJ2-1; D is possibly TRBD2 (5 bases). The CDR3 length is 16 residues. Germline values: CDR1 LGHNA, CDR2 YSLEER. The germline V and J ends were trimmed by 3 bases and 0 bases, with 12 bases remaining between them. CDR3 nucleotide sequence: TGCGCCAGCAGCCACTTGCTAGCCGACTCCTACAATGAGCAGTTCTTC. This gives the protein CASSHLLADSYNEQFF.

At least ten counts were recorded for this clonotype. This chain uses TRBV4-2 with TRBJ2-2; D uncertain. Deletions cut 0 bases from V and 5 bases from J, with 7 bases between. Germline CDR1 LGHNA, CDR2 YNFKEQ. The CDR3 runs 14 residues. For the CDR3, the DNA is TGTGCCAGCAGCCAAGATTTGGAAACCGGGGAGCTGTTTTTT. The encoded protein is CASSQDLETGELFF.

This chain connects TRBV6-2 or TRBV6-3 to TRBJ1-5, with D maybe TRBD1 (5 bases). The V end lost 5 bases, the J end lost 2 bases, and 16 bases lay between the germline ends. The CDR3 has 16 amino acids. Germline CDR1 reads MNHEY; CDR2 reads SVGEGT. CDR3 protein: CASSTSGSGGNQPQHF. The CDR3 DNA is TGTGCCAGCAGTACGTCAGGGAGCGGTGGCAATCAGCCCCAGCATTTT.

V is TRBV15 and J is TRBJ2-1; 8 positions agree with TRBD2. Germline CDR1 and CDR2: LNHNV and YYDKDF (reference sequence). This CDR3 is built from 13 residues. V lost 5 bases and J lost 8; bases outside the gene matches: 5. In DNA, the CDR3 is TGTGCCACCAGCGCGGGACTAGGGTATGAGCAGTTCTTC. Protein sequence: CATSAGLGYEQFF.

This chain links TRBV20-1 with TRBJ1-5, with a weak D call TRBD1 (5 bases). Germline CDR1 and CDR2: DFQATT and SNEGSKA (reference sequence). CDR3 length: 20 residues. Trimming stripped 3 bases from V and 0 bases from J, with 27 bases between. The CDR3 protein is CSASSVTPEQDHYSNQPQHF. The CDR3 region has the DNA TGCAGTGCTAGTTCTGTTACCCCCGAACAGGATCACTATAGCAATCAGCCCCAGCATTTT.

This clonotype was detected only a few times. The rearrangement joins TRBV9 to TRBJ2-5; 11 bases are shared with TRBD2. J gave up 0 bases and V 4 bases, and 11 bases lay outside the gene matches. Germline V gene lookup returns CDR1 SGDLS and CDR2 YYNGEE. This CDR3 has 18 residues. The CDR3: CASSSSLTSGMNQETQYF. Written as DNA, the CDR3 is TGTGCCAGCAGCTCATCCCTGACTAGCGGGATGAACCAAGAGACCCAGTACTTC.

The CDR3 loop is CASRSGPDTQYF. DNA for the CDR3: TGTGCCAGCAGATCAGGACCAGATACGCAGTATTTT. The chain links TRBV7-9 to TRBJ2-3; D remains unclear. The CDR3 totals 12 residues. Per germline, CDR1 SEHNR and CDR2 FQNEAQ (reference sequence). Trimming left V 6 bases short and J 4 bases short, with 8 bases between. Together with reference TRBV7-9 and TRBJ2-3, the CDR3 gives the full variable domain: DTGVSQNPRHKITKRGQNVTFRCDPISEHNRLYWYRQTLGQGPEFLTYFQNEAQLEKSRLLSDRFSAERPKGSFSTLEIQRTEQGDSAMYLCASRSGPDTQYFGPGTRLTVL.

This clonotype was found once. Compared with germline, one end of the junction differs, possibly owing to a read error. J is TRBJ2-1 and V is TRBV20-1; 11 bases line up with TRBD2. Germline V CDR1 and CDR2: DFQATT, SNEGSKA (reference sequence). The CDR3 spans 16 residues. CDR3 loop: CCARELRTSGSGRQFF. The CDR3, as DNA: TGCTGTGCTAGAGAACTAAGAACTAGCGGGAGTGGTAGGCAGTTCTTC.

This clonotype was detected only a few times. CDR3 bases: TGTGCCAGCAGACGGGGCACCGGGTCTCGTAATGAAAAACTGTTTTTT. Protein sequence: CASRRGTGSRNEKLFF. The chain carries TRBV6-9 and TRBJ1-4, with D possibly matching TRBD1 (5 bases). Per germline, CDR1 MNHGY and CDR2 SVAAGI. V was shortened by 6 bases and J by 4 bases, with 18 bases between the two germline ends. The CDR3 length is 16 residues.

This chain joins TRBV12-3 or TRBV12-4 and TRBJ2-5; 9 bases are shared with TRBD1. V lost 3 bases and J lost 2; bases outside the gene matches: 4. CDR3 length equals 15 residues. For the CDR3, the DNA is TGTGCCAGCAGTTTTCTCGGGACAGGGCAAGAGACCCAGTACTTC. Translation: CASSFLGTGQETQYF.

This chain joins TRBV2 and TRBJ1-5; TRBD1 matches 8 bases. Germline trimming cut 7 bases from V and 7 bases from J; bases unmatched to any gene: 6. From germline, CDR1 is SNHLY and CDR2 FYNNEI. The CDR3 spans 13 residues. The CDR3 reads CASTSTGAQPQHF. Written as DNA, the CDR3 is TGTGCCAGCACCTCGACAGGGGCACAGCCCCAGCATTTT.

V gene TRBV4-3 combines with J gene TRBJ2-2, with 10 bases that match TRBD1. CDR1 is LGHNA and CDR2 is YSLEER in the germline V gene. J was trimmed by 6 bases and V by 3 bases; bases with no gene match: 10. The CDR3 has 17 amino acids. CDR3 region: CASSQFGQGGGSGELFF. CDR3 sequence (DNA): TGCGCCAGCAGCCAGTTCGGACAGGGGGGAGGATCCGGGGAGCTGTTTTTT.

J is TRBJ1-6 and V is TRBV27; a possible D gene is TRBD1 (6 bases). The V end was cut by 0 bases, the J end by 3 bases, with 6 bases between. Germline CDR1 MNHEY, CDR2 SMNVEV (reference sequence). The CDR3 spans 15 residues. CDR3 DNA: TGTGCCAGCAGTTTATCCAGGGGCTATAATTCACCCCTCCACTTT. This codes for CASSLSRGYNSPLHF.

The chain couples TRBV9 to TRBJ2-1, with D perhaps matching TRBD2 (6 bases). Germline V gives CDR1 SGDLS, CDR2 YYNGEE. The CDR3 extends over 16 amino acids. V shed 4 bases and J shed 0 bases, with 14 bases lying between them. CDR3 coding DNA: TGTGCCAGCAGCCCACCTAGCGCGAGCTCCTACAATGAGCAGTTCTTC. Translated: CASSPPSASSYNEQFF.

Remarks on this clonotype: The CDR3 ends on some other residue instead of the conserved phenylalanine or tryptophan, so this is likely a read error. The V and J genes are TRBV27 and TRBJ2-1; D possibly corresponds to TRBD1 (6 bases). The ends were cut back, 8 bases at V and 7 bases at J, with 9 bases in the middle. Looked up from germline, CDR1 is MNHEY and CDR2 is SMNVEV (reference sequence). The CDR3 has 11 residues. CDR3 sequence (DNA): TGTGCCAGCCAGCAGGGGAATGAGCAGTTCTCC. Its protein product is CASQQGNEQFS.

The chain has TRBV24-1 and TRBJ2-3, with 14 bases lining up with TRBD2. Trimming cost V 4 bases and J 0 bases; bases outside gene matches: 5. Germline V gene sequence: CDR1 KGHDR, CDR2 SFDVKD. The CDR3 length is 18 residues. For the CDR3, the DNA is TGTGCCACCAGTGACCCCGGACTAGCGGGGGGAAGCACAGATACGCAGTATTTT. Protein product: CATSDPGLAGGSTDTQYF.

This clonotype was found many times. The chain carries TRBV12-3 or TRBV12-4 and TRBJ2-1; D gene uncertain. Trimming left V 3 bases short and J 7 bases short, with 13 bases between. The CDR3 totals 14 residues. CDR3 nucleotides: TGTGCCAGCAGTTTGGGCACTTGGAATAATGAGCAGTTCTTC. It yields the protein CASSLGTWNNEQFF.

This clonotype was seen more than once but under ten times. The chain has TRBV29-1 and TRBJ2-1, with 9 positions matching TRBD1. V dropped 0 bases and J dropped 7; count of bases not matched to a gene: 4. Germline lookup yields CDR1 SQVTM and CDR2 ANQGSEA. The CDR3 has 14 amino acids. The CDR3 nucleotides read TGCAGCGTTGAAGAGGGACAGGGTTTGAATGAGCAGTTCTTC. Translation: CSVEEGQGLNEQFF.

The V call is TRBV15, the J call TRBJ2-2; possibly TRBD1 or TRBD2 for D (5 bases each). The V end lost 2 bases, the J end lost 7 bases, and 11 bases lay between the germline ends. CDR1 is LNHNV and CDR2 is YYDKDF in the germline V gene (reference sequence). This CDR3 is built from 14 residues. The CDR3 spells CATSRSRDGGELFF. The CDR3 nucleotides read TGTGCCACCAGCAGATCCCGGGACGGCGGGGAGCTGTTTTTT.